A selection of T cell receptor beta chains follows, all from one sample in a study of shared clonotypes between healthy human individuals. Assay used: immunoSEQ multiplex PCR; TCRdb lists only in-frame clones, some missing. The data contain 550,000 to 600,000 clones, around 78% of them seen just once; the ten biggest clones take up around 13%. What was sequenced was PBMCs. The receptor source for this set is a woman between 35 and 50 years old in good health. Some clones in this sample may be carry-over from other donors' samples. Both conserved end residues are part of each CDR3. Fields, in order: CDR3 DNA, CDR3 protein, clone size, D gene, J gene, V gene. A D gene is named only where the DNA matches it firmly. Clone size, where shown, is once, few, many, or a class for clones that have expanded.

DNA: TGTGCCAGCAGCGGGGTTAATGAGAACACTGAAGCTTTCTTT
CDR3: CASSGVNENTEAFF
size: .
D: .
J: TRBJ1-1
V: TRBV5-4

DNA: TGTGCCAGCAGGCGCCAGAATAGCAATCAGCCCCAGCATTTT
CDR3: CASRRQNSNQPQHF
size: .
D: .
J: TRBJ1-5
V: TRBV2

DNA: TGTGCCAGCAACCCTAGGGGTTCCGGACAGGGAACAGATACGCAGTATTTT
CDR3: CASNPRGSGQGTDTQYF
size: .
D: TRBD1
J: TRBJ2-3
V: TRBV2

DNA: TGTGCCAGCAGCTTCGGGACTAAAAACAATGAGCAGTTCTTC
CDR3: CASSFGTKNNEQFF
size: .
D: .
J: TRBJ2-1
V: TRBV12-1

DNA: TGTGCCAGCAGCTCCCCGTTGGGACAGGGAAACCCTTACGAGCAGTACTTC
CDR3: CASSSPLGQGNPYEQYF
size: .
D: TRBD1
J: TRBJ2-7
V: TRBV7-9

DNA: TGTGCCAGCACCGGGACAGGGCCTTCCTACGAGCAGTACTTC
CDR3: CASTGTGPSYEQYF
size: .
D: TRBD1
J: TRBJ2-7
V: TRBV27

DNA: TGTGCCAGCAGTTTGAGACAGGGTGTTACCGGGGAGCTGTTTTTT
CDR3: CASSLRQGVTGELFF
size: .
D: TRBD1
J: TRBJ2-2
V: TRBV7-8

DNA: TGTGCGTCAACAGGGGACAGCGGCACCGGGGAGCTGTTTTTT
CDR3: CASTGDSGTGELFF
size: .
D: TRBD1
J: TRBJ2-2
V: TRBV30

DNA: TGTGCCAGCAGTTTATCCTTTCCCGCAACTAGCGGGAGAACCTACGAGCAGTACTTC
CDR3: CASSLSFPATSGRTYEQYF
size: .
D: TRBD2
J: TRBJ2-7
V: TRBV28

DNA: TGTGCCAGCAGCTTGGGTCCTACAGGGAACACTGAAGCTTTCTTT
CDR3: CASSLGPTGNTEAFF
size: .
D: .
J: TRBJ1-1
V: TRBV5-4

DNA: TGTGCCAGCAGCCATAGGTCGGAGAGGCTAGCGGGCTCCTACGAGCAGTACTTC
CDR3: CASSHRSERLAGSYEQYF
size: .
D: TRBD2
J: TRBJ2-7
V: TRBV6-7

DNA: TGTGCCAGCAGTCCCTGGACGGGGGGAGAGCAGTACTTC
CDR3: CASSPWTGGEQYF
size: once
D: TRBD2
J: TRBJ2-7
V: TRBV27

DNA: TGTGCCAGCAGCCAGCCAGGCGGGGGGCCCTATGGCTACACCTTC
CDR3: CASSQPGGGPYGYTF
size: few
D: .
J: TRBJ1-2
V: TRBV4-2

DNA: TGTGCCTGGAGTACAGGGGGGTCCCAGCCCCAGCATTTT
CDR3: CAWSTGGSQPQHF
size: .
D: TRBD1
J: TRBJ1-5
V: TRBV30

DNA: TGCGCCAGCAGCCACGGTGGGGCGGGAGGGTCTGAGCAGTTCTTC
CDR3: CASSHGGAGGSEQFF
size: once
D: TRBD2
J: TRBJ2-1
V: TRBV4-1

DNA: TGTGCAAGTCGCTTAGTGGAGACTAGCGGGGTGAGCTCCTACGAGCAGTACTTC
CDR3: CASRLVETSGVSSYEQYF
size: .
D: .
J: TRBJ2-7
V: TRBV12-2

DNA: TGTGCCAGCAGCGCTGGACTACGTTTGAACACTGAAGCTTTCTTT
CDR3: CASSAGLRLNTEAFF
size: .
D: .
J: TRBJ1-1
V: TRBV9

DNA: TGCGCCAGCAGCTTACAACCGGGACTAGCGGGAGAAGATACGCAGTATTTT
CDR3: CASSLQPGLAGEDTQYF
size: .
D: TRBD2
J: TRBJ2-3
V: TRBV5-1

DNA: TGCGCCAGCACCTCGGGACAGGGTGACTACGAGCAGTACTTC
CDR3: CASTSGQGDYEQYF
size: .
D: TRBD1
J: TRBJ2-7
V: TRBV5-1

DNA: TGTGCCTCTTTAGCGGGGTCCTACAATGAGCAGTTCTTC
CDR3: CASLAGSYNEQFF
size: .
D: TRBD2
J: TRBJ2-1
V: TRBV30

DNA: TGTGCCAGCAGCCAGACCAAGCGGGGACTCCAAGAGACCCAGTACTTC
CDR3: CASSQTKRGLQETQYF
size: .
D: TRBD2
J: TRBJ2-5
V: TRBV14

DNA: TGTGCCAGCAGCTTAGCTCAGCCGGGGGCAGGGGAAAAACTGTTTTTT
CDR3: CASSLAQPGAGEKLFF
size: .
D: .
J: TRBJ1-4
V: TRBV7-2

DNA: TGTGCCAGCAGCGGGCGGTTAGCGGAGAACAATGAGCAGTTCTTC
CDR3: CASSGRLAENNEQFF
size: .
D: .
J: TRBJ2-1
V: TRBV9

DNA: TGTGCCAGCAGTTTAAACGGGGGTCCCCGCTACGAGCAGTACTTC
CDR3: CASSLNGGPRYEQYF
size: .
D: .
J: TRBJ2-7
V: TRBV28

DNA: TGTGCCAGCAGCTTGGGCGGCTCAACTCCCCAGTATTTT
CDR3: CASSLGGSTPQYF
size: .
D: .
J: TRBJ2-3
V: TRBV11-3

DNA: TGTGCCAGCAGCTTGAGACAGTTCACCGGGGAGCTGTTTTTT
CDR3: CASSLRQFTGELFF
size: .
D: .
J: TRBJ2-2
V: TRBV7-9

DNA: TGTGCCAGCAGCTTAGGTCGAAGCTTCTACAATGAGCAGTTCTTC
CDR3: CASSLGRSFYNEQFF
size: .
D: .
J: TRBJ2-1
V: TRBV7-6

DNA: TGTGCCAGTAGTCCGGGACTAGCGGGACAAGAGACCCAGTACTTC
CDR3: CASSPGLAGQETQYF
size: .
D: TRBD2
J: TRBJ2-5
V: TRBV19

DNA: TGCGCCAGCACGCTGGACGGAGACGCTAACTATGGCTACACCTTC
CDR3: CASTLDGDANYGYTF
size: .
D: .
J: TRBJ1-2
V: TRBV5-1

DNA: TGTGCCAGCAGCAAAAACTTAGTCTGTGGGGCTAGCGGGATCTACGAGCAGTACTTC
CDR3: CASSKNLVCGASGIYEQYF
size: many
D: .
J: TRBJ2-7
V: TRBV21-1

DNA: TGTGCCTGGAGTGTCGGGGACAGACCGAACACCGGGGAGCTGTTTTTT
CDR3: CAWSVGDRPNTGELFF
size: .
D: TRBD1
J: TRBJ2-2
V: TRBV30

DNA: TGTGCCAGCTCGCCGACGGGGCAAAATCAGCCCCAGCATTTT
CDR3: CASSPTGQNQPQHF
size: .
D: .
J: TRBJ1-5
V: TRBV18

DNA: TGTGCCAGCAGTTCGCCTCCAGTTGAGACCCAGTACTTC
CDR3: CASSSPPVETQYF
size: .
D: .
J: TRBJ2-5
V: TRBV28

DNA: TGTGCCAGCTCACCGGGACAGCTGAACACTGAAGCTTTCTTT
CDR3: CASSPGQLNTEAFF
size: .
D: TRBD1
J: TRBJ1-1
V: TRBV18

DNA: TGTGCCAGCCTTCCAGACGGTTACAATGAGCAGTTCTTC
CDR3: CASLPDGYNEQFF
size: .
D: .
J: TRBJ2-1
V: TRBV28

DNA: TGTGCCAGCAGTTTGGGTCTTTACAGGGGTGATCAGCCCCAGCATTTT
CDR3: CASSLGLYRGDQPQHF
size: .
D: TRBD1
J: TRBJ1-5
V: TRBV27

DNA: TGTGCCGGCAGTGTACCGGCAGGTAGCTATGGCTACACCTTC
CDR3: CAGSVPAGSYGYTF
size: .
D: .
J: TRBJ1-2
V: TRBV6-1

DNA: TGTGCCAGCAGCTTAGACAGGGCTTCGTACACTGAAGCTTTCTTT
CDR3: CASSLDRASYTEAFF
size: .
D: .
J: TRBJ1-1
V: TRBV7-9

DNA: TGTGCCAGCAGCTTCGACAGGGGGAACGAGCAGTACTTC
CDR3: CASSFDRGNEQYF
size: .
D: TRBD1
J: TRBJ2-7
V: TRBV11-2

DNA: TGTGCCAGCAGCCCCACAGGGGCCCAAGAGACCCAGTACTTC
CDR3: CASSPTGAQETQYF
size: .
D: TRBD1
J: TRBJ2-5
V: TRBV9

DNA: TGTGCCAGCAGTTTCGGGGGGAGCAACTATGGCTACACCTTC
CDR3: CASSFGGSNYGYTF
size: .
D: .
J: TRBJ1-2
V: TRBV6-6